This T cell receptor beta chain derives from a study of cytomegalovirus exposure and HLA in healthy donors. Looked up from germline, CDR1 is SGHAT and CDR2 is FQNNGV. There are 18 residues in the CDR3. Deletions cut 3 bases from V and 1 base from J, with 22 bases between. It was with 60 Vbeta and 13 Jbeta primers that the PCR ran. Assay used: immunoSEQ multiplex PCR; TCRdb lists only in-frame clones, some missing. The sample has 40,000 or so clones; the top ten hold over 3.5%. With regard to this clone: The antigen remains unidentified.

Study conclusions and caveats: Across donors, most TCRs were seen rarely, yet some public ones were widespread. TRBV6-2, TRBV6-3 and other indistinguishable V segments were excluded.

The sequencing input was PBMCs. The TCR sequence derives from a male donor in good health and CMV-seronegative. The genes are TRBV11-2 and TRBJ2-7, with D possibly TRBD2 on 6 matching bases. This chain's CDR3 is CASSFPGDSSVGSYEQYF. The CDR3 DNA sequence: TGTGCCAGCAGCTTTCCTGGGGACTCGTCGGTGGGTTCCTACGAGCAGTACTTC.